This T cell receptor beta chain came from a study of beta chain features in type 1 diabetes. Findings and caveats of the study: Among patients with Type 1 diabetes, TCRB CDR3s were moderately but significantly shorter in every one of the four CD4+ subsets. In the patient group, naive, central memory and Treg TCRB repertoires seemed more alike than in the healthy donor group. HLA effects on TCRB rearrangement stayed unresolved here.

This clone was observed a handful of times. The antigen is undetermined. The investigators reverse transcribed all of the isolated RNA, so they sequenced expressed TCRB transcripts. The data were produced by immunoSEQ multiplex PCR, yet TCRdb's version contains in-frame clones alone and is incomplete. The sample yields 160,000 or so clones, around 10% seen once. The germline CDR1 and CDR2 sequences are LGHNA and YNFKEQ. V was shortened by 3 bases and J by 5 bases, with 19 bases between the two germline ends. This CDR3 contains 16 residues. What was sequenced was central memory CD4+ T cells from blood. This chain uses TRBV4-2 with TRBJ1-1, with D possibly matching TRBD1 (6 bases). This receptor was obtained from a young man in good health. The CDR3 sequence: CASSHDLRGLGTEAFF. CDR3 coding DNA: TGTGCCAGCAGCCATGACCTCCGGGGGCTTGGAACTGAAGCTTTCTTT.